The 27 T cell receptor beta chains below were found in one sample sequenced in a study of CD8 T cells in Susac syndrome. The RNA, about 0.45 to 1 ug, was put through reverse transcription using random hexamers. TCRdb called the immunoSEQ multiplex PCR reads again in MiXCR, with one record for every CDR3 protein. The table has some 450,000 distinct CDR3 sequences, 85% to 90% seen once; the top ten hold 0.09% to 0.15%. Sequencing was carried out using CD8+ T cells from PBMCs. The receptors derive from a human donor with multiple sclerosis.

The CDR3 is CASSLVPLNEQFF. The CDR3 coding sequence is TGTGCCAGCAGCCTAGTCCCCCTCAATGAGCAGTTCTTC. The chain combines TRBV13 with TRBJ2-1; D not resolved. CDR1 is PRHDT, CDR2 FYEKMQ, per germline (reference sequence). CDR3 length: 13 residues. With 5 bases removed from V and 6 bases from J, the gap between germline ends came to 11 bases.

The V and J genes are TRBV4-2 and TRBJ2-7; 7 bases match TRBD2. V shed 2 bases and J 5 bases; nucleotides not matched to a gene: 12. The V gene's germline CDR1 is LGHNA and CDR2 YNFKEQ. There are 16 residues in the CDR3. The CDR3 DNA is TGTGCCAGCAGCCAATGGGACGGAGCGGGAAATAACGAGCAGTACTTC. Its protein product is CASSQWDGAGNNEQYF.

DNA of the CDR3: TGTGCCTGGAGTGGAGGGACAGCAGTATGGTACGAGCAGTACTTC. Protein product: CAWSGGTAVWYEQYF. The chain combines TRBV30 with TRBJ2-7, with 7 bases fitting TRBD1. CDR3 length equals 15 residues. Per the germline V gene, CDR1 is GTSNPN and CDR2 is SVGIG (reference sequence). V dropped 1 base and J dropped 4; count of bases not matched to a gene: 10.

V is TRBV20-1 and J is TRBJ2-1; TRBD2 might be the D (6 bases). The V gene's germline CDR1 is DFQATT and CDR2 SNEGSKA (reference sequence). This CDR3 is built from 13 residues. V dropped 4 bases and J dropped 4 bases, with 11 bases sitting between them. CDR3 region: CSAIGGFYNEQFF. CDR3 nucleotides: TGCAGTGCTATCGGGGGATTTTACAATGAGCAGTTCTTC.

The chain has TRBV19 and TRBJ2-1; a weak D match, TRBD2 (6 bases). The germline V gene encodes CDR1 LNHDA and CDR2 SQIVND (reference sequence). CDR3 size: 15 residues. The V gene lost 3 bases and the J gene lost 5 bases, with 14 bases spanning the gap. CDR3 region: CASSIFSGGDNEQFF. Written as DNA, the CDR3 is TGTGCCAGTAGTATTTTTAGCGGAGGGGACAATGAGCAGTTCTTC.

The genes are TRBV4-1 and TRBJ1-4; D call uncertain. This CDR3 has 14 residues. The germline gives CDR1 MGHRA, CDR2 YSYEKL. Between the trimmed V and J ends, which lost 0 bases and 7 bases, there was a span of 9 bases. The CDR3 nucleotides are TGCGCCAGCAGCCAAGAAGGGTTCCCTGAAAAACTGTTTTTT. Encoded protein: CASSQEGFPEKLFF.

This chain uses TRBV2 with TRBJ1-1; the D gene is possibly TRBD1 (6 bases). The V and J ends lost 2 bases and 0 bases respectively, with 16 bases between them. The CDR3 sequence is 17 residues long. Germline V lookup: CDR1 SNHLY, CDR2 FYNNEI. CDR3 sequence (DNA): TGTGCCAGCAGTGAACACGGGGGGGGCGCGTTGAACACTGAAGCTTTCTTT. Translation gives CASSEHGGGALNTEAFF.

This clonotype turned up a few times. One end of the junction does not line up with germline, which may come from a read error. V gene TRBV4-1 combines with J gene TRBJ2-7; 12 positions match TRBD2. The germline gives CDR1 MGHRA, CDR2 YSYEKL. This CDR3 is 13 amino acids long. The CDR3 region is CASSQGLAGEQYF. DNA for the CDR3: TGTGCCAGCAGCCAAGGACTAGCGGGAGAGCAGTACTTC.

The chain has TRBV6-5 and TRBJ2-2; 11 bases are shared with TRBD1. Germline CDR1 is MNHEY and CDR2 is SVGAGI. The CDR3 covers 17 residues. With V trimmed by 0 bases and J by 5 bases, 5 bases remained unmatched. The chain's CDR3 is CASSYSGQGAVTGELFF. The CDR3 nucleotides are TGTGCCAGCAGTTACTCCGGACAGGGGGCTGTAACCGGGGAGCTGTTTTTT.

The chain employs TRBV19 and TRBJ2-7; 7 bases align to TRBD2. The V gene's germline CDR1 is LNHDA and CDR2 SQIVND (reference sequence). CDR3 length: 15 amino acids. J gave up 3 bases and V 7 bases, and 12 bases lay outside the gene matches. The CDR3 DNA follows: TGTGCCAGTAACCCCGCGGGGGAAAATGTCTACGAGCAGTACTTC. Amino acids: CASNPAGENVYEQYF.

The genes are TRBV27 and TRBJ2-3; the D is unclear. The V gene's germline CDR1 is MNHEY and CDR2 SMNVEV (reference sequence). Trimming took off 0 bases at V and 6 bases at J, with 10 bases between the two ends. The CDR3 sequence is 14 residues long. The CDR3 region is CASSLSQDGDTQYF. The CDR3 DNA follows: TGTGCCAGCAGTTTATCCCAGGATGGGGATACGCAGTATTTT.

DNA for the CDR3: TGCGCCAGCAGCCCAGACTTCTCTACTTACAATGAGCAGTTCTTC. It codes for CASSPDFSTYNEQFF. The chain joins TRBV5-1 to TRBJ2-1; D remains unclear. This CDR3 is built from 15 residues. Per the germline V gene, CDR1 is SGHRS and CDR2 is YFSETQ. V shed 4 bases and J shed 4 bases, with 15 bases lying between them.

This rearrangement joins TRBV30 to TRBJ2-1; 11 bases fit TRBD2. V lost 3 bases to trimming and J lost 6 bases; unmatched junction nucleotides: 1. This CDR3 has 13 amino acids. The V gene's germline CDR1 is GTSNPN and CDR2 SVGIG (reference sequence). The CDR3 nucleotides are TGTGCCTGGAGCGGGACTAGCGGCAATGAGCAGTTCTTC. Translation: CAWSGTSGNEQFF.

The V gene is TRBV27, the J gene TRBJ2-2; D not certain. V gave up 4 bases and J gave up 6 bases, with 6 bases separating them. This CDR3 is built from 12 residues. Germline-derived CDR1 and CDR2 are MNHEY and SMNVEV (reference sequence). CDR3 coding DNA: TGTGCCAGCAGTTACCTTGCCGGGGAGCTGTTTTTT. Amino acid sequence: CASSYLAGELFF.

V usage is TRBV27 and J usage is TRBJ2-7, with 7 bases lining up with TRBD2. CDR1 and CDR2 (germline): MNHEY, SMNVEV (reference sequence). The length of the CDR3 is 14 residues. J gave up 4 bases and V 3 bases, and 6 bases lay outside the gene matches. The CDR3 DNA sequence: TGTGCCAGCAGTTTGGGGGGGGAGATTTACGAGCAGTACTTC. It codes for CASSLGGEIYEQYF.

The rearrangement uses TRBV7-9 and TRBJ2-2, with D possibly TRBD2 on 6 matching bases. V dropped 5 bases and J dropped 4 bases, with 14 bases sitting between them. Germline V CDR1 and CDR2: SEHNR, FQNEAQ (reference sequence). CDR3 length: 15 amino acids. The chain's CDR3 is CASSHTQTSTGELFF. As DNA, the CDR3 is TGTGCCAGCAGCCACACACAGACTAGCACCGGGGAGCTGTTTTTT.

Comments on this clonotype: One end of the junction fails to match germline, which may point to a read error. For the CDR3, the DNA is TGCAGTGCAGAGCTCCCACCCTCCCACAATGAGCAGTTCTTC. It encodes CSAELPPSHNEQFF. The chain uses TRBV20-1 and TRBJ2-1; D is unclear. The CDR3 is made up of 14 amino acids. The germline V gene has CDR1 DFQATT and CDR2 SNEGSKA (reference sequence).

The chain is built from TRBV7-9 and TRBJ1-1, with D hard to call. This CDR3 is 14 amino acids long. V shed 3 bases and J shed 1 base, with 9 bases lying between them. Germline CDR1 and CDR2: SEHNR and FQNEAQ (reference sequence). CDR3 nucleotides: TGTGCCAGCAGCTTTGGGGAGAGGAACACTGAAGCTTTCTTT. This gives the protein CASSFGERNTEAFF.

This chain joins TRBV2 and TRBJ2-7; D perhaps matches TRBD2 (6 bases). The CDR3 totals 14 residues. Germline V lookup: CDR1 SNHLY, CDR2 FYNNEI. Trimming cost V 7 bases and J 0 bases, with 13 bases left between them. The CDR3 spells CASILAVSSYEQYF. The DNA for the CDR3 is TGTGCCAGCATTTTAGCGGTCAGCTCCTACGAGCAGTACTTC.

The chain couples TRBV7-9 to TRBJ1-1; 7 nucleotides match TRBD1. V shed 7 bases and J 2 bases; nucleotides not matched to a gene: 7. In germline, CDR1 is SEHNR, CDR2 FQNEAQ (reference sequence). The CDR3 runs to 14 residues. CDR3 sequence reads: CASNQGGVNTEAFF. CDR3 DNA: TGTGCCAGCAACCAGGGGGGGGTTAACACTGAAGCTTTCTTT.

The gene calls are TRBV4-1 and TRBJ2-3; TRBD2 matches 7 bases. Trimming removed 7 bases from V and 6 bases from J; junction bases left unmatched: 7. The CDR3 length is 13 residues. Germline V gene sequence: CDR1 MGHRA, CDR2 YSYEKL. CDR3 nucleotides: TGCGCCAGCACCCAGATCGGGGGGGATACGCAGTATTTT. Residues: CASTQIGGDTQYF.

V gene TRBV28 combines with J gene TRBJ1-1; the match to TRBD1 covers 7 bases. V lost 3 bases, J lost 1 base, and 17 bases stayed unmatched. CDR1 MDHEN and CDR2 SYDVKM come from the germline V gene. This CDR3 region has 19 residues. The CDR3 loop is CASSLGMIIGGGRNTEAFF. The CDR3 nucleotides are TGTGCCAGCAGTTTGGGAATGATAATCGGAGGGGGCCGGAACACTGAAGCTTTCTTT.

The chain is built from TRBV27 and TRBJ2-7; 10 bases fit TRBD1. Germline V gene sequence: CDR1 MNHEY, CDR2 SMNVEV (reference sequence). Trimming took 4 bases from V and 3 from J; bases not matched to a gene: 6. This CDR3 contains 15 residues. The CDR3 coding sequence is TGTGCCAGCAGTTCCTTGACAGGGGGCGACTACGAGCAGTACTTC. Its protein product is CASSSLTGGDYEQYF.

The genes are TRBV30 and TRBJ2-7; tentatively, D is TRBD2 (5 bases). The germline V gene has CDR1 GTSNPN and CDR2 SVGIG (reference sequence). V lost 1 base and J 8 bases, leaving 12 bases between the germline ends. The CDR3 runs to 12 residues. CDR3 coding DNA: TGTGCCTGGAGTGCCTATGGACTGCAGCAGTACTTC. Protein product: CAWSAYGLQQYF.

The chain is built from TRBV5-1 and TRBJ2-1, with D tentatively TRBD1 or TRBD2 (5 bases each). CDR3 size: 16 residues. The germline CDR1 and CDR2 sequences are SGHRS and YFSETQ. The V and J ends lost 0 bases and 9 bases respectively, with 19 bases between them. CDR3 coding DNA: TGCGCCAGCAGCTTGGATCCGGGCACCCTTGGGGGTGAGCAGTTCTTC. The encoded protein is CASSLDPGTLGGEQFF.

This clonotype was seen only a few times. The rearrangement uses TRBV11-2 and TRBJ2-7; either TRBD1 or TRBD2 may fit D (5 bases each). V dropped 0 bases and J dropped 6 bases, with 9 bases sitting between them. Germline CDR1 and CDR2: SGHAT and FQNNGV. The CDR3 is 13 amino acids. This chain's CDR3 is CASSLDEGIEQYF. The CDR3 DNA follows: TGTGCCAGCAGCTTAGATGAGGGGATCGAGCAGTACTTC.

This chain connects TRBV5-1 to TRBJ1-1, with 7 bases identical to TRBD1. This CDR3 contains 14 residues. V lost 3 bases and J lost 4; bases outside the gene matches: 6. Germline V gene data show CDR1 as SGHRS and CDR2 as YFSETQ. CDR3 nucleotide sequence: TGCGCCAGCAGCTCCTCCCCAGGGGGCACTGAAGCTTTCTTT. As protein: CASSSSPGGTEAFF.